The sequence of this T cell receptor (beta chain) was determined in a study of T cell repertoires in cytomegalovirus infection. As for the study in general: Both CMV infection and a matching HLA type were indicated by public TCR beta signatures. Overall study results and limits: Adding up the frequency of public TCR beta families identified people who carried CMV plus the relevant HLA. HLA-C-restricted CMV clonotypes gave the most frequent clonotype in two of eight donors.

TCRdb called the reads again in MiXCR, with one record for every CDR3 protein. Of 450,000 to 650,000 distinct CDR3 sequences in the sample, about 26% were seen once. The CDR3 extends over 14 amino acids. Per the germline V gene, CDR1 is SGHVS and CDR2 is FNYEAQ. The V and J ends lost 5 bases and 7 bases respectively, with 12 bases between them. To note about this clonotype: The antigen remains undetermined.

This sequence was found in a human donor in good health (CMV status not recorded). Some clones in this sample may be carry-over from other donors' samples. The V gene is TRBV7-6, the J gene TRBJ1-6; D unclear. Source material: PBMCs. CDR3 in amino acids: CASSRTVGNSPLHF. Here the CDR3 DNA reads TGTGCCAGCAGCCGGACGGTGGGGAATTCACCCCTCCACTTT.